The subject of this entry is one TCR beta chain. These data originate in a study of T cell changes during pregnancy in multiple sclerosis. Sequencing was performed with immunoSEQ multiplex PCR; in TCRdb, only in-frame clones are kept and a portion is missing. Here the sample spans around 57,000 clones, about nine tenths being singletons. The CDR3 totals 15 residues. This clonotype originated in a female donor in good health, enrolled as a control in a pregnancy study. V is TRBV21-1 and J is TRBJ2-5; the table calls TRBD2, which could not be checked here. TRBV21-1 corresponds to a pseudogene. Sequences were derived from peripheral blood, sampled in the third trimester of pregnancy. The CDR3 here is CASSKEVQGGETQYF. CDR3 DNA sequence: TGTGCCAGCAGCAAAGAGGTACAGGGAGGGGAGACCCAGTACTTC.